The 5 T cell receptor beta chains given below trace back to one sample, sequenced in a study of blood T cell repertoires in COVID-19. Assay used: immunoSEQ multiplex PCR; TCRdb lists only in-frame clones, some missing. The data hold roughly 95,000 clones, with about 80% observed a single time. Sequencing input: peripheral blood. Receptors originate from an elderly man with acute or convalescent COVID-19.

The chain has TRBV6-1 and TRBJ1-5; maybe TRBD1 (5 bases). Trimming pared 6 bases from V and 3 bases from J, leaving 12 bases between. Germline loops: CDR1 MNHNS, CDR2 SASEGT. The length of the CDR3 is 14 residues. As DNA, the CDR3 is TGTGCCAGCAGCGGGGGTCCCAACAATCAGCCCCAGCATTTT. Translated: CASSGGPNNQPQHF.

The rearrangement uses TRBV11-2 and TRBJ2-1, with 8 bases lining up with TRBD2. CDR3 length: 13 residues. Germline CDR1 and CDR2: SGHAT and FQNNGV. V gave up 5 bases and J gave up 6 bases; unmatched junction bases: 3. The CDR3 spells CASSRSGGNEQFF. In DNA, the CDR3 is TGTGCCAGCAGCCGGAGCGGGGGCAATGAGCAGTTCTTC.

The chain employs TRBV5-1 and TRBJ2-3; TRBD1 matches 8 bases. The germline V gene encodes CDR1 SGHRS and CDR2 YFSETQ. The junction had 1 base not matched to a gene; V was cut back by 2 bases and J by 5 bases. The length of the CDR3 is 13 residues. CDR3 DNA sequence: TGCGCCAGCAGCTTTGGACAGGGAGATACGCAGTATTTT. Translation gives CASSFGQGDTQYF. The full variable domain, in which reference TRBV5-1 and TRBJ2-3 provide the parts outside the CDR3, is KAGVTQTPRYLIKTRGQQVTLSCSPISGHRSVSWYQQTPGQGLQFLFEYFSETQRNKGNFPGRFSGRQFSNSRSEMNVSTLELGDSALYLCASSFGQGDTQYFGPGTRLTVL.

V and J are TRBV2 and TRBJ1-5; D is unresolved. Trimming shortened V by 0 bases and J by 3 bases, and 6 bases separated the two germline ends. Germline CDR1 is SNHLY and CDR2 is FYNNEI. The CDR3 length is 14 residues. CDR3 region: CASSEASPNQPQHF. DNA of the CDR3: TGTGCCAGCAGTGAAGCAAGCCCCAATCAGCCCCAGCATTTT.

The genes are TRBV6-2 or TRBV6-3 and TRBJ1-1; weak D call: TRBD1 (6 bases). V gave up 4 bases and J gave up 1 base, with 13 bases separating them. This CDR3 spans 15 amino acids. Germline V gene data show CDR1 as MNHEY and CDR2 as SVGEGT. The CDR3 region is CASSSSGVQNTEAFF. The CDR3 nucleotides read TGTGCCAGCAGTTCCTCAGGGGTCCAGAACACTGAAGCTTTCTTT.